The T cell receptor (beta chain) described here comes from a study of shared clonotypes between healthy human individuals. Study findings and constraints: It was expected that sequencing depth would affect clonotype sharing among donors. The genetic and exposure-history diversity represented was limited by few donors.

Germline V gene lookup returns CDR1 SGHTA and CDR2 FQGNSA. The CDR3 contains 13 residues. Trimming pared 1 base from V and 1 base from J, leaving 3 bases between. The assay was immunoSEQ multiplex PCR, and TCRdb's table has in-frame clones only and misses some. The sample lists about 480,000 clones; nearly 80% were seen once. Every donor was a Caucasian adult from Nashville, Tennessee. Points on this clone: The antigen is unknown.

The clonotype was recovered from a woman in her thirties or forties in good health. Some clones in this sample may be carry-over from other donors' samples. The sample was PBMCs. This rearrangement joins TRBV7-2 to TRBJ2-3; D not resolved. CDR3 sequence (DNA): TGTGCCAGCAGCTTAGTTCGCACAGATACGCAGTATTTT. Amino acids: CASSLVRTDTQYF.